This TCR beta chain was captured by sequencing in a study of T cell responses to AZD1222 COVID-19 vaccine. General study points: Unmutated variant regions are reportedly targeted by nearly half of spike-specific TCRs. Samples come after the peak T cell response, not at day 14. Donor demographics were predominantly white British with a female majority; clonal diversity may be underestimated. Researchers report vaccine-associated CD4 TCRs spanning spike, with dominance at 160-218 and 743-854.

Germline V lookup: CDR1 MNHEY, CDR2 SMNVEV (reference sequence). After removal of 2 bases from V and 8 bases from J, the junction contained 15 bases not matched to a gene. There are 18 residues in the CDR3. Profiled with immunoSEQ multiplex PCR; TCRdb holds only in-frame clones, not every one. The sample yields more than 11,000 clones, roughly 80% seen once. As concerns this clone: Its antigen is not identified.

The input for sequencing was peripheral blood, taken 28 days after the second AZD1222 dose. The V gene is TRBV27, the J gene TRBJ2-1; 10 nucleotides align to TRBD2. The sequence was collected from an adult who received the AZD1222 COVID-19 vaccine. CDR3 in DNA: TGTGCCAGCAGTTTAGCCCGCGCGCCGGGACTAGCGTTCCATGAGCAGTTCTTC. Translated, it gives CASSLARAPGLAFHEQFF.